Below, 10 T cell receptor beta chains from the same sample are listed, as sequenced in a study of tumor and adjacent non-tumor tissue in lung cancer. No cell sorting was done before RNA was extracted from the tissue. Distant lung tissue was collected more than 3 cm away from the tumor edge. The library came from three nested PCR rounds adapted from ARM-PCR protocols. From the multiplex PCR reads, TCRdb called clonotypes with MiXCR, one entry per CDR3 protein. The repertoire holds about 110,000 distinct CDR3 sequences, with 50% to 70% as singletons. The sample was distant non-tumor lung tissue. These receptors all come from a man in his sixties with non-small cell lung cancer.

A note on this clonotype: A read error may produce the germline difference seen at one junction end. V is TRBV6-2 or TRBV6-3 and J is TRBJ2-2, with D possibly TRBD2 on 5 matching bases. Germline CDR1 and CDR2: MNHEY and SVGEGT. The CDR3 extends over 16 amino acids. CDR3 residues: CASSYFPAENIGELFF. DNA of the CDR3: TGTGCCAGCAGTTACTTTCCAGCGGAGAACATCGGGGAGCTGTTTTTC.

A word on this clonotype: At one end, the junction sequence differs from germline, possibly due to a read error. The rearrangement joins TRBV11-2 to TRBJ2-2; TRBD2 aligns across 11 bases. The CDR3 consists of 18 residues. CDR1 and CDR2 from the germline V gene are SGHAT and FQNNGV. The CDR3 DNA sequence: TGTGCCCGCAGCTCGAGACTAGCGGGATCGACGAACACCGGGGAGCTGTTTTTT. Its translation is CARSSRLAGSTNTGELFF.

The chain carries TRBV20-1 and TRBJ2-3, with a tentative D call TRBD2 (6 bases). The CDR3 is 16 residues long. Germline V gene data show CDR1 as DFQATT and CDR2 as SNEGSKA (reference sequence). Trimming removed 0 bases at V and 0 bases at J, with 13 bases between. As DNA, the CDR3 is TGCAGTGCTAGAGAACAAGCGGGCTCTAGCACAGATACGCAGTATTTT. Translated: CSAREQAGSSTDTQYF.

This clonotype was picked up one time. A read error may explain this, as a much larger clone is one base away. The final CDR3 position lacks the conserved phenylalanine or tryptophan, pointing to a likely read error. V gene TRBV7-9 combines with J gene TRBJ2-1, with D maybe TRBD1 (6 bases). Looked up from germline, CDR1 is SEHNR and CDR2 is FQNEAQ (reference sequence). V was shortened by 7 bases and J by 0 bases, with 10 bases between the two germline ends. The CDR3 covers 14 residues. This chain's CDR3 is CASTVGGSYNEQFL. CDR3 nucleotide sequence: TGTGCCAGCACCGTAGGGGGCTCCTACAATGAGCAGTTCTTA.

About this clonotype itself: Given the absence of the conserved phenylalanine or tryptophan at the CDR3 end, a read error is likely. The DNA is omitted, as the CDR3 cannot be located on it reliably, and the CDR3 follows TCRdb's listing. The chain links TRBV20-1 to TRBJ2-5; TRBD2 is taken as the D call from the table, unchecked against the DNA. Per the germline V gene, CDR1 is DFQATT and CDR2 is SNEGSKA (reference sequence). The CDR3 has 13 amino acids, counting both end residues. CDR3 loop: CSAPSENQETQYL.

The gene calls are TRBV6-2 or TRBV6-3 and TRBJ1-1; possible D gene TRBD1, 5 bases. The germline V gene has CDR1 MNHEY and CDR2 SVGEGT. Trimming shortened V by 10 bases and J by 1 base, and 25 bases separated the two germline ends. The CDR3 contains 17 residues. The CDR3 is CANTIGSDTFRNTEAFF. The DNA for the CDR3 is TGTGCCAACACTATAGGTTCGGACACATTTAGGAACACTGAAGCTTTCTTT.

The count of this clonotype is one. Here the CDR3 omits its conserved ending phenylalanine or tryptophan, so a read error is the likely source. It is unclear where the CDR3 begins or ends on the DNA, so no DNA is shown, and the CDR3 is as TCRdb lists it. The V gene is TRBV4-2, the J gene TRBJ1-5; the table assigns TRBD1, which was not confirmed against the DNA. Germline V gene lookup returns CDR1 LGHNA and CDR2 YNFKEQ. The CDR3 spans 15 amino acids, including both terminal residues. CDR3 amino acids: CASSANRGFNQPEHV.

This chain connects TRBV7-2 to TRBJ2-1; 8 bases fit TRBD2. The CDR3 is 14 residues long. Germline assignment: CDR1 SGHTA and CDR2 FQGNSA. The J segment lost 5 bases and the V segment lost 5 bases, leaving 5 bases of the junction unmatched. DNA of the CDR3: TGTGCCAGCAGCCCGGGGGGGTCAAACAATGAGCAGTTCTTC. Amino acids: CASSPGGSNNEQFF.

This clonotype appeared many times. The chain links TRBV5-6 to TRBJ2-1; maybe TRBD1 (6 bases). Looked up from germline, CDR1 is SGHDT and CDR2 is YYEEEE. This CDR3 spans 14 amino acids. V was shortened by 1 base and J by 6 bases, with 11 bases between the two germline ends. The CDR3 coding sequence is TGTGCCAGCAGCTTGACAGGGAGAGGCAATGAGCAGTTCTTC. It codes for CASSLTGRGNEQFF.

This clonotype has ten or more counts. The V call is TRBV12-3 or TRBV12-4, the J call TRBJ1-3; TRBD1 might be the D (5 bases). This CDR3 is built from 14 residues. V shed 11 bases and J shed 4 bases, with 18 bases lying between them. The CDR3 reads CASWAGSGGNTIYF. In DNA form, the CDR3 reads TGTGCCTCTTGGGCGGGGTCAGGGGGAAACACCATATATTTT.